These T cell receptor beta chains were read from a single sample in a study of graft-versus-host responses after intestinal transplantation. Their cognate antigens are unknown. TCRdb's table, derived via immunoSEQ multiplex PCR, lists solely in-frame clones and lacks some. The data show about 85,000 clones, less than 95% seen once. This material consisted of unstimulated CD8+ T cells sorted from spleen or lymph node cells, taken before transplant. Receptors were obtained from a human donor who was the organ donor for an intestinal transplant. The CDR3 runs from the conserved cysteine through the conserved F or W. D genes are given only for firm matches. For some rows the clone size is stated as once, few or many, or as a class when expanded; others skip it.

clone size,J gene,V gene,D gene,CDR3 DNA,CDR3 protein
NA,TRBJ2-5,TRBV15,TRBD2,TGTGCCACCAGCAAAGAGGCGGGAGCAGAGACCCAGTACTTC,CATSKEAGAETQYF
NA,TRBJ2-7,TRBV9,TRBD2,TGTGCCAGCAGCGCCAGGGAGGGCGAGCAGTACTTC,CASSAREGEQYF
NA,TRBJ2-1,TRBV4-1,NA,TGCGCCAGCGGCCGGCTGCCGGTAGGAGATTTAACTAATTTCTACAATGAGCAGTTCTTC,CASGRLPVGDLTNFYNEQFF
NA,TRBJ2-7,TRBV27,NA,TGTGCCAGCAGTCCCTCCAGGGGCTACGAGCAGTACTTC,CASSPSRGYEQYF
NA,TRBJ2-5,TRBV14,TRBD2,TGTGCCAGCAGCTTCACGTCGTTCCACAGCGGGAGACACCAAGAGACCCAGTACTTC,CASSFTSFHSGRHQETQYF
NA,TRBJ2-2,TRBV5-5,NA,TGTGCCAGCAGCTTGGGGTTCGGCGGGGAGCTGTTTTTT,CASSLGFGGELFF
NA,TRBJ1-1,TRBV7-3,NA,TGTGCCAGCAGCTTAGGCGGGGGGCTGAACACTGAAGCTTTCTTT,CASSLGGGLNTEAFF
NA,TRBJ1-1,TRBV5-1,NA,TGCGCCAGCAGCTTGGGGCTGAACACTGAAGCTTTCTTT,CASSLGLNTEAFF
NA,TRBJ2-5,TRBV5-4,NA,TGTGCCAGCAGCGTATGGCAGGGGGAGACCCAGTACTTC,CASSVWQGETQYF
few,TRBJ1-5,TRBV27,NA,TGTGCCAGCAGTTTATCGGGGAATCAGCCCCAGCATTTT,CASSLSGNQPQHF
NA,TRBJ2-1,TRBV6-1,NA,TGTGCCAGCAGTGAATACTCCCCTAATGAGCAGTTCTTC,CASSEYSPNEQFF
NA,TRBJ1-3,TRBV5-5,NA,TGTGCCAGCCTTACAGACGACGGTGGAAACACCATATATTTT,CASLTDDGGNTIYF
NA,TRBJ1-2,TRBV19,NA,TGTGCCAGTAACCCTGGGACCAGACAGCCCTTCTATGGCTACACCTTC,CASNPGTRQPFYGYTF
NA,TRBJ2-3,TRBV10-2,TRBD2,TGCGCCAGCTTACTAGCGGGAGGTAATGCAGATACGCAGTATTTT,CASLLAGGNADTQYF
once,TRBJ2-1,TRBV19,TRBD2,TGTGCCAGTAGCTCCGGTAGCGGGAGTATGTATGAGCAGTTCTTC,CASSSGSGSMYEQFF
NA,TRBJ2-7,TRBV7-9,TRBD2,TGTGCCAGCAGCTGGGGGGCGGGAGGTAATACCTACGAGCAGTACTTC,CASSWGAGGNTYEQYF
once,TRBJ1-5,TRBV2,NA,TGTGCCAGCAGTACCGGGACTGAAACTGGTCAGCCCCAGCATTTT,CASSTGTETGQPQHF
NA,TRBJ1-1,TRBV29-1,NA,TGCAGCGCTTCGGGGTCGGCTTTCTTT,CSASGSAFF
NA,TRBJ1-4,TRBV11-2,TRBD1,TGTGCCAGCAGCTTAGACAGGGGGGTTAATGAAAAACTGTTTTTT,CASSLDRGVNEKLFF
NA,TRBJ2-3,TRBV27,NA,TGTGCCAGCAGTCTAGGGAGAACAGATACGCAGTATTTT,CASSLGRTDTQYF